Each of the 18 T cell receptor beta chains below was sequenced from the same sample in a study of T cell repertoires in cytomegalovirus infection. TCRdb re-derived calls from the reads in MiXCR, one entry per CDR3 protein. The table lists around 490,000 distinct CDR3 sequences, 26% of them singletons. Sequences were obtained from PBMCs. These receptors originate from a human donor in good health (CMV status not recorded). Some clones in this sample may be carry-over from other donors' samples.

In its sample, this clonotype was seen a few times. CDR3 in DNA: TGTGCCAGCAGCTCCCCCTCGCGGATTAAGCCAGATACGCAGTATTTT. Its translation is CASSSPSRIKPDTQYF. The V call is TRBV7-2, the J call TRBJ2-3; D gene unclear. The V end lost 4 bases, the J end lost 4 bases, and 18 bases lay between the germline ends. In germline, CDR1 is SGHTA, CDR2 FQGNSA. This CDR3 is 16 amino acids long.

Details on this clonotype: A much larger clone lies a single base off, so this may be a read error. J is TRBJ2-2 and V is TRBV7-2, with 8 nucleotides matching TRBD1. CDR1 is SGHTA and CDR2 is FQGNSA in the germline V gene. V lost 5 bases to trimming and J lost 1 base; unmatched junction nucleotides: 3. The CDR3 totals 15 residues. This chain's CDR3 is CASSGDRKNTGELFF. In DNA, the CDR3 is TGTGCCAGCAGCGGGGACAGGAAGAACACCGGGGAGCTGTTTTTT.

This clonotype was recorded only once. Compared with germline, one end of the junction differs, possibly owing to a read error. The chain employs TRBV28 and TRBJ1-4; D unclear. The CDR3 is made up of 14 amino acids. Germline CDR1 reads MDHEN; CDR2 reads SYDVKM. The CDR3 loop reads CAGSLASAPEKLFF. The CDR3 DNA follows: TGTGCCGGCAGTTTAGCGTCCGCCCCTGAAAAACTGTTTTTT.

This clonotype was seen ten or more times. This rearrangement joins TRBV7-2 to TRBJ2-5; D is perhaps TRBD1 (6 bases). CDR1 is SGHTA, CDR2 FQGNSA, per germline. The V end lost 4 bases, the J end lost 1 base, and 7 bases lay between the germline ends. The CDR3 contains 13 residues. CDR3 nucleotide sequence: TGTGCCAGCAGCTCACAGGGCCAAGAGACCCAGTACTTC. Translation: CASSSQGQETQYF.

The CDR3 DNA follows: TGTGCCAGCAGCTCCAGGACAGGAGAGAATGAAAAACTGTTTTTT. Translating it yields CASSSRTGENEKLFF. The chain uses TRBV5-4 and TRBJ1-4; 7 positions agree with TRBD1. Germline V gene data show CDR1 as SGHNT and CDR2 as YYREEE (reference sequence). The CDR3 consists of 15 residues. Losses at the gene ends were 3 bases for V and 5 bases for J; bases not matched to a gene: 7.

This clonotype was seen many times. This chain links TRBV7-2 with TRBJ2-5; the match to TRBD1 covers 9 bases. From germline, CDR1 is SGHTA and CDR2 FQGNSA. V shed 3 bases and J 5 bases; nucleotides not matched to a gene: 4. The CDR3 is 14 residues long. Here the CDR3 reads CASSLTGGRETQYF. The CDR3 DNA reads TGTGCCAGCAGCTTGACAGGGGGACGGGAGACCCAGTACTTC.

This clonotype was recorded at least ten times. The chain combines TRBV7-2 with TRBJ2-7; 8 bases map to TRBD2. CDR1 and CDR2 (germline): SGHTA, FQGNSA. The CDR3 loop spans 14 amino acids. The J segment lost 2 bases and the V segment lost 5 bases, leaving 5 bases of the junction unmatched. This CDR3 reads CASSKGLAAYEQYV. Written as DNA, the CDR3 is TGTGCCAGCAGCAAAGGACTAGCTGCCTACGAGCAGTACGTC.

CDR3 residues: CASTYGTPNYGYTF. DNA of the CDR3: TGTGCCAGCACTTACGGAACCCCGAACTATGGCTACACCTTC. This chain uses TRBV28 with TRBJ1-2; D gene ambiguous. V was trimmed by 7 bases and J by 2 bases, leaving 14 bases between them. The germline gives CDR1 MDHEN, CDR2 SYDVKM. The CDR3 consists of 14 residues.

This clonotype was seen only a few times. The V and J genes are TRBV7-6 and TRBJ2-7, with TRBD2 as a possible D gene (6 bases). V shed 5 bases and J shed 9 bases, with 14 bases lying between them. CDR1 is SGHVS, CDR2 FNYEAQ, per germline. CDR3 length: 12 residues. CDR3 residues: CASSGGPTRQYF. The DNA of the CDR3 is TGTGCCAGCAGCGGAGGGCCCACCCGGCAGTACTTC.

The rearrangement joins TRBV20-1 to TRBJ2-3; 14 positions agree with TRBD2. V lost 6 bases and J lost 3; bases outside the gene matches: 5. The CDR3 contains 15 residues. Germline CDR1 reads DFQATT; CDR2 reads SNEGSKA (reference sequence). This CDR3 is CSAKGLAGVTDTQYF. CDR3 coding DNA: TGCAGTGCGAAGGGACTAGCGGGAGTTACAGATACGCAGTATTTT.

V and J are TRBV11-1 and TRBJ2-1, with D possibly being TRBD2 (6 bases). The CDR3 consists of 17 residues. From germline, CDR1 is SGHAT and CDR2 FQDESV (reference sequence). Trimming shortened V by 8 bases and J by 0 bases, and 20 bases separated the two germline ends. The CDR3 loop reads CASRGIWGDFSYNEQFF. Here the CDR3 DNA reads TGTGCCAGCCGCGGGATCTGGGGGGACTTCTCCTACAATGAGCAGTTCTTC.

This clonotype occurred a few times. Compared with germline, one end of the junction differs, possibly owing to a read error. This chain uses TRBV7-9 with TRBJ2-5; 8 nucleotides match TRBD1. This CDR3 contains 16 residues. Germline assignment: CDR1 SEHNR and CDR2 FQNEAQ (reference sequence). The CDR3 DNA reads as TGTGCCAGCAGCCTAGCCAGGACAGGGCCCTCGGGGACCCAGTACTTC. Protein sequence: CASSLARTGPSGTQYF.

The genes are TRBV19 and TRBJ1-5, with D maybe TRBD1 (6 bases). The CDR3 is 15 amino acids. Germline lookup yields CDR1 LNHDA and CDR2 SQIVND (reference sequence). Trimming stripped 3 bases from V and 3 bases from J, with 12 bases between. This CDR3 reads CASSMDRWDNQPQHF. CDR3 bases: TGTGCCAGTAGTATGGACAGATGGGACAATCAGCCCCAGCATTTT.

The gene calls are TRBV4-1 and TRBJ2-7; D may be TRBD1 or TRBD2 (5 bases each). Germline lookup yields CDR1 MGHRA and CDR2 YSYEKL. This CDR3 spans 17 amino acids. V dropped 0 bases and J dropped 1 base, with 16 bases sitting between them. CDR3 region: CASSQDWTGRKSYEQYV. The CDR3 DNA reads TGCGCCAGCAGCCAAGATTGGACGGGACGGAAGTCCTACGAGCAGTACGTC.

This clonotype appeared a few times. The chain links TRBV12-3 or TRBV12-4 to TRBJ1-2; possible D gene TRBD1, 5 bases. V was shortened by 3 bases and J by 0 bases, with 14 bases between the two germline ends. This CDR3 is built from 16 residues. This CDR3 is CASSFGSGPSNYGYTF. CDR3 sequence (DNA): TGTGCCAGCAGTTTTGGATCGGGGCCCTCTAACTATGGCTACACCTTC.

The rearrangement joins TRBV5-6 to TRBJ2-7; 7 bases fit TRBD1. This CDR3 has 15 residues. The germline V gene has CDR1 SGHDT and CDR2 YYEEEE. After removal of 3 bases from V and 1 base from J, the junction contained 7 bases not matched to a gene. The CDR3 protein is CASSWKDRLSYEQYV. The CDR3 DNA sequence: TGTGCCAGCAGCTGGAAGGACAGGCTATCCTACGAGCAGTACGTC.

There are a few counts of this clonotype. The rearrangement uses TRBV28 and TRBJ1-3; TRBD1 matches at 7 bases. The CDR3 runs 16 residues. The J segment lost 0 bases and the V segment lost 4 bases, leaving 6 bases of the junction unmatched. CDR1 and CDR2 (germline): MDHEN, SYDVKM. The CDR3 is CASSSGTASSGNTIYF. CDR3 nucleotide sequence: TGTGCCAGCAGTTCCGGGACAGCGAGCTCTGGAAACACCATATATTTT.

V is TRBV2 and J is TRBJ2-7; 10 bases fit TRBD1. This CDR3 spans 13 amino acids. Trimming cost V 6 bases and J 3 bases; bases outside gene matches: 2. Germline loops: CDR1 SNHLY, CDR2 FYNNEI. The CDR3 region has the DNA TGTGCCAGCAGGGGGACAGGGGTCTACGAGCAGTACGTC. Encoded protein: CASRGTGVYEQYV.